The 7 T cell receptor beta chains in this list originate from one sample, sequenced in a study of blood T cell dynamics during melanoma immunotherapy. Time point noted: week 3, after first cycle of checkpoint inhibitor. The table came from immunoSEQ multiplex PCR; TCRdb's copy has only in-frame clones and leaves some out. The sample holds roughly 12,000 clones, around nine tenths seen once. The material was blood, obtained from a patient treated with checkpoint blockade. The receptors derive from a human donor with melanoma.

The chain has TRBV29-1 and TRBJ2-2; TRBD1 might be the D (5 bases). The V end was cut by 6 bases, the J end by 2 bases, with 13 bases between. CDR1 SQVTM and CDR2 ANQGSEA come from the germline V gene. CDR3 length equals 14 residues. CDR3 protein: CSVSYRKNTGELFF. DNA of the CDR3: TGCAGCGTCAGTTACAGGAAAAACACCGGGGAGCTGTTTTTT.

The rearrangement uses TRBV9 and TRBJ1-2, with TRBD1 matching 7 bases. The junction had 9 bases not matched to a gene; V was cut back by 6 bases and J by 4 bases. Per germline, CDR1 SGDLS and CDR2 YYNGEE. This CDR3 is built from 14 residues. CDR3 nucleotides: TGTGCCAGCACCAGAGGGACAGAGACCTATGGCTACACCTTC. Its protein is CASTRGTETYGYTF.

The rearrangement joins TRBV5-1 to TRBJ2-3, with 16 bases that match TRBD2. The CDR3 spans 19 residues. Germline CDR1 and CDR2: SGHRS and YFSETQ. Trimming at V came to 4 bases and at J to 1 base, leaving 9 bases not matched to a gene. CDR3 sequence reads: CASSPGLAGGHGGTDTQYF. Written as DNA, the CDR3 is TGCGCCAGCAGCCCGGGACTAGCGGGGGGGCACGGGGGCACAGATACGCAGTATTTT.

This rearrangement joins TRBV30 to TRBJ1-2; D ambiguous. Germline lookup yields CDR1 GTSNPN and CDR2 SVGIG (reference sequence). CDR3 size: 11 residues. Trimming left V 2 bases short and J 8 bases short, with 9 bases between. CDR3 sequence reads: CAWSPTGGYTF. The CDR3 bases are TGTGCCTGGAGTCCGACCGGAGGCTACACCTTC.

The rearrangement links TRBV7-2 to TRBJ2-7; D is possibly TRBD2 (6 bases). The V gene lost 3 bases and the J gene lost 3 bases, with 9 bases spanning the gap. Germline loops: CDR1 SGHTA, CDR2 FQGNSA. This CDR3 spans 13 amino acids. Here the CDR3 reads CASSLSGSYEQYF. The CDR3 DNA is TGTGCCAGCAGCTTGTCCGGGAGCTACGAGCAGTACTTC.

This chain joins TRBV5-5 and TRBJ1-3, with a tentative D call TRBD1 (5 bases). The ends were cut back, 1 base at V and 0 bases at J, with 11 bases in the middle. CDR3 size: 16 residues. CDR1 is SGHKS, CDR2 YYEKEE, per germline (reference sequence). CDR3 coding DNA: TGTGCCAGCAGCTTGAGACGGGACTTCTCTGGAAACACCATATATTTT. This translates into CASSLRRDFSGNTIYF.

This clone was counted a single time. The chain carries TRBV4-3 and TRBJ2-1; D gene unclear. Germline CDR1 is LGHNA and CDR2 is YSLEER. The CDR3 length is 16 residues. Trimming stripped 0 bases from V and 0 bases from J, with 9 bases between. The CDR3 region has the DNA TGCGCCAGCAGCCAAGATCTGGCGGTCTCCTACAATGAGCAGTTCTTC. This gives the protein CASSQDLAVSYNEQFF.